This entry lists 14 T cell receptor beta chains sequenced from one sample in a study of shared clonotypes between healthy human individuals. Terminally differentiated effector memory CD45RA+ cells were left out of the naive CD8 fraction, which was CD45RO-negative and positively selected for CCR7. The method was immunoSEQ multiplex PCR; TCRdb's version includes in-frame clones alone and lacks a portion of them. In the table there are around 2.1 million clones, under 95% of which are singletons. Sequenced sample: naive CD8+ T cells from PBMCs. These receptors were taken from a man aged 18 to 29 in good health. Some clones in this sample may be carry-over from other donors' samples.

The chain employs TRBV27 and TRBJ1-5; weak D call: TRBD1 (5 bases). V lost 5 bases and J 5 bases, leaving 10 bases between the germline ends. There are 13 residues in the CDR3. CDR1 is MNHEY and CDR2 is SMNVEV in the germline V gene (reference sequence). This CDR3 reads CASSMEGDQPQHF. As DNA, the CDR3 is TGTGCCAGCAGTATGGAAGGGGATCAGCCCCAGCATTTT.

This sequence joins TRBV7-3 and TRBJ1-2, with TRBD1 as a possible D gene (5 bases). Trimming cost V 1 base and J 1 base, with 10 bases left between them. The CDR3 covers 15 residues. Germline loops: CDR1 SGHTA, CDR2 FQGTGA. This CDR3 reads CASSLNGALNYGYTF. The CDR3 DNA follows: TGTGCCAGCAGCTTAAACGGGGCCCTTAACTATGGCTACACCTTC.

In DNA, the CDR3 is TGTGCCAGCATCGGGTGGGCCGGTGAGACCCAGTACTTC. This gives the protein CASIGWAGETQYF. This chain uses TRBV27 with TRBJ2-5; D gene uncertain. The CDR3 is 13 amino acids. In germline, CDR1 is MNHEY, CDR2 SMNVEV (reference sequence). V lost 7 bases and J lost 5, with 14 bases in between.

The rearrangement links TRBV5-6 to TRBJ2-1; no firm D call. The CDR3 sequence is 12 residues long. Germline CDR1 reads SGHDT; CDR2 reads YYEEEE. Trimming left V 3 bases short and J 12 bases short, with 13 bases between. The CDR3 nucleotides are TGTGCCAGCAGCTCCCTGGGCGGATTGCAGTTCTTC. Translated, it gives CASSSLGGLQFF.

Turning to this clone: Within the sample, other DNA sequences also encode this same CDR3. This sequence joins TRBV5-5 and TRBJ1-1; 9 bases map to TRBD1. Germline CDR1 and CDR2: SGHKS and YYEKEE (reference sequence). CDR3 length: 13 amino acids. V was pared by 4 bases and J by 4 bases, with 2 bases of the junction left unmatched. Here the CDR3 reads CASSHRGRTEAFF. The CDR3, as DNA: TGTGCCAGCAGCCACAGGGGGCGCACTGAAGCTTTCTTT.

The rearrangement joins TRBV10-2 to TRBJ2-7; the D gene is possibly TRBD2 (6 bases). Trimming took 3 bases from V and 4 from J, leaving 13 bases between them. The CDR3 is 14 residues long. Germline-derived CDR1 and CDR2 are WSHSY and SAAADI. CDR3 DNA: TGCGCCAGCAGTGAACGGGAGAACTCGTACGAGCAGTACTTC. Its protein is CASSERENSYEQYF.

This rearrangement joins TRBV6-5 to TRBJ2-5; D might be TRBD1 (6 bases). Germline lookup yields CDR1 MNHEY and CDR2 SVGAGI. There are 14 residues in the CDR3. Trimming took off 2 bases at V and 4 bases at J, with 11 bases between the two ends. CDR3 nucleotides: TGTGCCAGCAGTTACGCCCTGGGGGCAGAGACCCAGTACTTC. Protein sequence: CASSYALGAETQYF.

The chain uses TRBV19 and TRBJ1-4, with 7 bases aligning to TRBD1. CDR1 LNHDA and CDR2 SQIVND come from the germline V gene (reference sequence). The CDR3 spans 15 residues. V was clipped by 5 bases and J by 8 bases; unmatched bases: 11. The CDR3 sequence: CASSPEGAGREKLFF. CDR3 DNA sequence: TGTGCCAGTAGTCCCGAGGGGGCGGGTAGAGAAAAACTGTTTTTT. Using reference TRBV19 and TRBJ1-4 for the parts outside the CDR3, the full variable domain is DGGITQSPKYLFRKEGQNVTLSCEQNLNHDAMYWYRQDPGQGLRLIYYSQIVNDFQKGDIAEGYSVSREKKESFPLTVTSAQKNPTAFYLCASSPEGAGREKLFFGSGTQLSVL.

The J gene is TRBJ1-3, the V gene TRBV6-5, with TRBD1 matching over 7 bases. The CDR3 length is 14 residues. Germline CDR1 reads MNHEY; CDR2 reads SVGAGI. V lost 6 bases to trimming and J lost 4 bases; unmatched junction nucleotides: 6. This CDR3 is CASSLDRAGNTIYF. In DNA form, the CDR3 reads TGTGCCAGCAGCCTTGACAGGGCCGGAAACACCATATATTTT.

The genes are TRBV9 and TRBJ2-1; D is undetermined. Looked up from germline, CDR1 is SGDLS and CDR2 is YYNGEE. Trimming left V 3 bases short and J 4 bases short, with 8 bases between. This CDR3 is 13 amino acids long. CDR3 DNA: TGTGCCAGCAGCGGCGTTTTTTACAATGAGCAGTTCTTC. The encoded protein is CASSGVFYNEQFF.

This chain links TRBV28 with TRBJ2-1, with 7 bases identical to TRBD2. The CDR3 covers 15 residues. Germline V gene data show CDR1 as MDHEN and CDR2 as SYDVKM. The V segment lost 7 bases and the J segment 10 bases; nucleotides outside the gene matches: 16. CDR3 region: CASTSGAANWGEQFF. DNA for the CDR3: TGTGCCAGCACGAGCGGGGCGGCGAATTGGGGGGAGCAGTTCTTC. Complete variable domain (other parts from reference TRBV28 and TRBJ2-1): DVKVTQSSRYLVKRTGEKVFLECVQDMDHENMFWYRQDPGLGLRLIYFSYDVKMKEKGDIPEGYSVSREKKERFSLILESASTNQTSMYLCASTSGAANWGEQFFGPGTRLTVL.

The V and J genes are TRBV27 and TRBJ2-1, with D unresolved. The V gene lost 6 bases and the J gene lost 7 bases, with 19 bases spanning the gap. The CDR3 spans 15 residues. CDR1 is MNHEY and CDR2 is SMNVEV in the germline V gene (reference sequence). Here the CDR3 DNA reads TGTGCCAGCAGCCCCGCCCCTTACTTGAGGAATGAGCAGTTCTTC. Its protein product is CASSPAPYLRNEQFF.

The CDR3 here is CSVEDPDVYNEQFF. The CDR3 DNA follows: TGCAGCGTTGAGGACCCCGACGTCTACAATGAGCAGTTCTTC. The gene calls are TRBV29-1 and TRBJ2-1; no reliable D call. The V and J ends lost 3 bases and 3 bases respectively, with 12 bases between them. The CDR3 runs to 14 residues. Germline lookup yields CDR1 SQVTM and CDR2 ANQGSEA.

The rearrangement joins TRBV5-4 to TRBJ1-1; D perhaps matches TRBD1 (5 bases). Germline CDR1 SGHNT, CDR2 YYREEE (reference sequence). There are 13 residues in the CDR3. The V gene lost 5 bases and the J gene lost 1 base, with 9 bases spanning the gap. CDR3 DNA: TGTGCCAGCAGATCCGGACAGAACACTGAAGCTTTCTTT. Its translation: CASRSGQNTEAFF.